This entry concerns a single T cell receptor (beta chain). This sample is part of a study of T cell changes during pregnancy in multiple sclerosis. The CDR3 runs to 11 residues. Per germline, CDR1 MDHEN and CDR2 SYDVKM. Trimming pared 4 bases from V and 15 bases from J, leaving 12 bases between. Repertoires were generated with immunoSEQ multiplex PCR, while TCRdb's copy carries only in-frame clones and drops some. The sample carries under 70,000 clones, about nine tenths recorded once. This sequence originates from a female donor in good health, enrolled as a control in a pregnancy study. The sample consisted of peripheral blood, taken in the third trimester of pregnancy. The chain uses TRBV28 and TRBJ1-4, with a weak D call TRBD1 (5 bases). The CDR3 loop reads CASSSQVSVFF. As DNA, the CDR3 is TGTGCCAGCAGTTCACAGGTTTCGGTGTTTTTT.